This T cell receptor (beta chain) was profiled in a study of shared clonotypes between healthy human individuals. General study findings and limits: The authors sampled blood alone, and tissue repertoires likely differ.

This clone came up once. Its target is unknown. Germline values: CDR1 SEHNR, CDR2 FQNEAQ (reference sequence). Unmatched junction bases numbered 8, after V lost 5 bases and J lost 4 bases. This CDR3 spans 14 amino acids. Sequencing was performed with immunoSEQ multiplex PCR; in TCRdb, only in-frame clones are kept and a portion is missing. This table holds about 1.5 million clones, around 97% found once. The clonotype comes from a man under 40 in good health. The sequencing input was naive CD4+ T cells sorted from blood. Indicated subset: CD45RA+ positively selected. This chain connects TRBV7-9 to TRBJ2-7; 7 bases are a match to TRBD2. The CDR3 nucleotides are TGTGCCAGCAGCCTGGAGGGAGGGTTGTACGAGCAGTACTTC. Translation: CASSLEGGLYEQYF.